This T cell receptor (beta chain) was obtained from a study of T cell changes during pregnancy in multiple sclerosis. This clone occurred a few times. Profiling relied on immunoSEQ multiplex PCR, and the TCRdb table lists in-frame clones only, not all of them. The repertoire holds around 95,000 clones, about nine tenths seen once, with about 1.9% in the top ten. Germline V lookup: CDR1 WNHNN, CDR2 SYGVQD (reference sequence). V lost 7 bases and J lost 5, with 14 bases in between. The CDR3 is 14 amino acids. Sequencing used peripheral blood, obtained after pregnancy. The chain uses TRBV10-1 and TRBJ2-2; TRBD1 is a possible D gene (5 bases). This receptor was taken from a female donor with multiple sclerosis, enrolled in a pregnancy study. The CDR3 DNA sequence: TGCGCCAGCACCTCCCAGGGTAGAACCGGGGAGCTGTTTTTT. This codes for CASTSQGRTGELFF.